This TCR beta chain was retrieved from a study of CD8+ T cells in alopecia areata. Study information: Those treated were given oral tofacitinib at 5 to 10 mg twice daily.

Sample treatment: oral pan-JAK inhibitor, 5-10 mg twice daily. Study results and limitations: Unlike in mice, where it was clearer, TCR sharing across patients was less clear, possibly HLA-related.

Points on this clone: Its antigen is not known.

Extraction and reverse transcription of RNA yielded cDNA as the sequencing template. Clones were sequenced by immunoSEQ multiplex PCR, and TCRdb holds only the in-frame ones, with some missing. The repertoire includes fewer than 250,000 clones, roughly three fifths of them detected once, and 0.65% to 0.7% sits in the top ten. The germline V gene has CDR1 LNHDA and CDR2 SQIVND (reference sequence). With 7 bases clipped from V and 0 bases from J, the junction kept 5 bases outside the gene matches. This CDR3 contains 15 residues. The V call is TRBV19, the J call TRBJ1-5; TRBD1 matches at 8 bases. The origin of this receptor is a human donor with alopecia areata. The sequencing used CD4+ T cells sorted from blood, collected at week 4, from a patient treated with tofacitinib. The CDR3 DNA reads TGTGCCAGTAAACGGACAGGGAATAGCAATCAGCCCCAGCATTTT. It translates to CASKRTGNSNQPQHF.